These 18 T cell receptor beta chains came from one sample sequenced in a study of vaccination and CD4 T cells after COVID-19. Sequenced with the Oncomine TCR Beta short-read assay was DNA taken from cultured CD4+ T cells. One entry per CDR3 protein results from TCRdb running MiXCR on the PCR reads. The data show approximately 12,000 distinct CDR3 sequences, 40% to 60% seen once. Treatment given: roughly ten-day PBMC culture with coronavirus spike peptide pools or control peptides (ViraFEST assay). For these receptors, no antigen is known. Sample: CD4+ T cells from blood, cultured in vitro. These receptors all come from a human donor who had recovered from COVID-19.

J is TRBJ2-1 and V is TRBV7-9; D unclear. V dropped 3 bases and J dropped 12 bases, with 15 bases sitting between them. The CDR3 contains 13 residues. Germline CDR1 SEHNR, CDR2 FQNEAQ (reference sequence). The DNA of the CDR3 is TGTGCCAGCAGCTTGGGGTCGGCGTGGGGGCAGTTCTTC. This encodes CASSLGSAWGQFF.

This clonotype was counted only a few times. The chain is built from TRBV20-1 and TRBJ1-1; D remains unclear. The CDR3 runs 13 residues. V was shortened by 1 base and J by 0 bases, with 6 bases between the two germline ends. The germline CDR1 and CDR2 sequences are DFQATT and SNEGSKA (reference sequence). CDR3 in DNA: TGCAGTGCTAGAGGGACTTTGAACACTGAAGCTTTCTTT. This encodes CSARGTLNTEAFF.

The rearrangement uses TRBV5-5 and TRBJ2-3; TRBD1 agrees at 8 bases. Trimming cost V 0 bases and J 4 bases; bases outside gene matches: 4. The CDR3 consists of 15 residues. CDR1 SGHKS and CDR2 YYEKEE come from the germline V gene (reference sequence). The CDR3 sequence: CASSLAGQGPDTQYF. In nucleotides, the CDR3 is TGTGCCAGCAGCTTGGCCGGACAGGGCCCAGATACGCAGTATTTT. Full variable domain (rest looked up from reference TRBV5-5 and TRBJ2-3): DAGVTQSPTHLIKTRGQQVTLRCSPISGHKSVSWYQQVLGQGPQFIFQYYEKEERGRGNFPDRFSARQFPNYSSELNVNALLLGDSALYLCASSLAGQGPDTQYFGPGTRLTVL.

The V call is TRBV14, the J call TRBJ2-7; 8 bases align to TRBD1. Trimming removed 3 bases from V and 5 bases from J; junction bases left unmatched: 6. Per germline, CDR1 SGHDN and CDR2 FVKESK. There are 14 residues in the CDR3. DNA of the CDR3: TGTGCCAGCAGCCAGTTACAGGGGGACCACGAGCAGTACTTC. As protein: CASSQLQGDHEQYF. Supplemented by reference TRBV14 and TRBJ2-7, the full variable domain reads EAGVTQFPSHSVIEKGQTVTLRCDPISGHDNLYWYRRVMGKEIKFLLHFVKESKQDESGMPNNRFLAERTGGTYSTLKVQPAELEDSGVYFCASSQLQGDHEQYFGPGTRLTVT.

The chain is built from TRBV30 and TRBJ2-1; 8 bases fit TRBD1. Per germline, CDR1 GTSNPN and CDR2 SVGIG (reference sequence). This CDR3 region has 11 residues. V lost 7 bases and J lost 5; bases outside the gene matches: 1. The CDR3 DNA sequence: TGTGCCTCGGACAGGGACAATGAGCAGTTCTTC. Protein product: CASDRDNEQFF.

This clonotype was seen more than once but under ten times. This chain links TRBV28 with TRBJ2-5, with 8 bases that match TRBD1. Germline-derived CDR1 and CDR2 are MDHEN and SYDVKM. The junction had 8 bases not matched to a gene; V was cut back by 9 bases and J by 2 bases. CDR3 size: 14 residues. Written as DNA, the CDR3 is TGTGCCAGTTCGACACAGGGGGGTCAAGAGACCCAGTACTTC. Its protein is CASSTQGGQETQYF.

The chain recombines TRBV12-3 or TRBV12-4 with TRBJ2-2; D uncertain. CDR3 length: 13 residues. V lost 7 bases and J 3 bases, leaving 9 bases between the germline ends. In nucleotides, the CDR3 is TGTGCCAGCAAAAGGGCAGACACCGGGGAGCTGTTTTTT. This encodes CASKRADTGELFF.

The chain has TRBV20-1 and TRBJ2-5; 13 bases agree with TRBD2. V gave up 6 bases and J gave up 5 bases; unmatched junction bases: 21. The germline V gene encodes CDR1 DFQATT and CDR2 SNEGSKA (reference sequence). CDR3 size: 19 residues. CDR3 coding DNA: TGCAGTGCCTCAATGGGACTAGCGGGACGGAACCGATTCTGGGAGACCCAGTACTTC. Translated, it gives CSASMGLAGRNRFWETQYF.

In its sample, this clonotype was seen a few times. The chain carries TRBV2 and TRBJ2-6; 7 bases fit TRBD2. Germline CDR1 and CDR2: SNHLY and FYNNEI. This CDR3 has 15 residues. J was trimmed by 3 bases and V by 10 bases; bases with no gene match: 9. CDR3 coding DNA: TGTGCCACTCACCCGGGGAGGGTTGGGGCCAACGTCCTGACTTTC. Translating gives CATHPGRVGANVLTF. Variable domain in full (rest from reference TRBV2 and TRBJ2-6): EPEVTQTPSHQVTQMGQEVILRCVPISNHLYFYWYRQILGQKVEFLVSFYNNEISEKSEIFDDQFSVERPDGSNFTLKIRSTKLEDSAMYFCATHPGRVGANVLTFGAGSRLTVL.

A single count supports this clonotype. The chain combines TRBV9 with TRBJ2-7; TRBD2 aligns across 10 bases. The CDR3 consists of 14 residues. Germline CDR1 reads SGDLS; CDR2 reads YYNGEE. V trimming: 0 bases; J trimming: 4 bases; junction bases outside the gene matches: 1. The CDR3 reads CASSVEREGYEQYF. The DNA of the CDR3 is TGTGCCAGCAGCGTAGAGCGGGAGGGTTACGAGCAGTACTTC.

This clonotype was seen only a few times. This chain links TRBV7-9 with TRBJ2-7; D perhaps matches TRBD2 (5 bases). Germline CDR1 is SEHNR and CDR2 is FQNEAQ (reference sequence). This CDR3 spans 14 amino acids. V lost 2 bases and J 4 bases, leaving 12 bases between the germline ends. This CDR3 is CASSLRGLDYEQYF. CDR3 nucleotide sequence: TGTGCCAGCAGCTTACGAGGGCTGGATTACGAGCAGTACTTC.

This clonotype was detected only a few times. The gene calls are TRBV6-1 and TRBJ2-7; 11 bases match TRBD2. V shed 5 bases, J shed 0 bases, and the junction held 6 bases outside the gene matches. The CDR3 is 16 residues long. Germline CDR1 MNHNS, CDR2 SASEGT. The CDR3 is CASSQKGLAASYEQYF. CDR3 bases: TGTGCCAGCAGTCAGAAGGGACTAGCGGCCTCCTACGAGCAGTACTTC.

Comment on this clonotype: Germline is not matched at one junction end, which may reflect a read error. DNA for the CDR3: TGTGCCGGCAGCTTACAGGGAGGTACGGCCTACGAGCAGTACTTC. The encoded protein is CAGSLQGGTAYEQYF. The chain combines TRBV7-2 with TRBJ2-7; the D gene could be TRBD1 or TRBD2 (6 bases each). This CDR3 spans 15 amino acids. Germline CDR1 reads SGHTA; CDR2 reads FQGNSA.

This clonotype came up a few times. This chain links TRBV7-3 with TRBJ2-2, with 13 nucleotides matching TRBD2. Germline CDR1 SGHTA, CDR2 FQGTGA. J gave up 4 bases and V 5 bases, and 7 bases lay outside the gene matches. This CDR3 has 17 residues. Here the CDR3 reads CASSRTSGGGSTGELFF. CDR3 in DNA: TGTGCCAGCAGCCGGACTAGCGGGGGTGGGTCCACCGGGGAGCTGTTTTTT.

The sample holds a few counts of this clonotype. The J gene is TRBJ1-5, the V gene TRBV5-6, with D uncertain. Germline V lookup: CDR1 SGHDT, CDR2 YYEEEE. The CDR3 length is 14 residues. Trimming removed 5 bases from V and 2 bases from J, with 11 bases in between. The CDR3 nucleotides are TGTGCCAGCAGTGGTCACGGCGGCAATCAGCCCCAGCATTTT. It specifies CASSGHGGNQPQHF.

This clonotype was detected only a few times. The chain employs TRBV15 and TRBJ2-5; 10 nucleotides match TRBD2. Losses at the gene ends were 1 base for V and 2 bases for J; bases not matched to a gene: 4. CDR1 is LNHNV, CDR2 YYDKDF, per germline (reference sequence). This CDR3 comprises 16 residues. The CDR3 DNA reads TGTGCCACCAGCAGAGGCGAGCGGGGGGGTCAAGAGACCCAGTACTTC. Amino acids: CATSRGERGGQETQYF.

This chain uses TRBV6-1 with TRBJ1-2, with D maybe TRBD1 (6 bases). The CDR3 has 14 residues. Germline values: CDR1 MNHNS, CDR2 SASEGT. The V and J ends lost 6 bases and 8 bases respectively, with 19 bases between them. This CDR3 reads CASRSEGGRGGYTF. CDR3 bases: TGTGCCAGCAGATCCGAAGGGGGAAGAGGAGGCTACACCTTC.

The chain carries TRBV20-1 and TRBJ2-2, with 10 bases matching TRBD1. The V segment lost 5 bases and the J segment 5 bases; nucleotides outside the gene matches: 5. Germline loops: CDR1 DFQATT, CDR2 SNEGSKA (reference sequence). The CDR3 has 14 amino acids. In nucleotides, the CDR3 is TGCAGTGCTGAGACAGGGGGCTTTACCGGGGAGCTGTTTTTT. Its protein is CSAETGGFTGELFF.